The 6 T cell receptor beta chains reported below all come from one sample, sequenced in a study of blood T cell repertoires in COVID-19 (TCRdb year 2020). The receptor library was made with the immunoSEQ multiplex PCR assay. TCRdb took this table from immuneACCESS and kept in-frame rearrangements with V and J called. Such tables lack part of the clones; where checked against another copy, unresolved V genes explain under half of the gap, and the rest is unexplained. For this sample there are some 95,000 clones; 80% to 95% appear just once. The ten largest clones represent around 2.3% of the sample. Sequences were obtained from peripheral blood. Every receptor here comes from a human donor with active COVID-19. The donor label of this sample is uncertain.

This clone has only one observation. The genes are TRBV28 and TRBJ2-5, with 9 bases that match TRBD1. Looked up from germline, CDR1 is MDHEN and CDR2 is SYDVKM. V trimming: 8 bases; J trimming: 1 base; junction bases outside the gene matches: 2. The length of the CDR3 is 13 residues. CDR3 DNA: TGTGCCAGCGCGGACAGGGGCCAAGAGACCCAGTACTTC. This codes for CASADRGQETQYF.

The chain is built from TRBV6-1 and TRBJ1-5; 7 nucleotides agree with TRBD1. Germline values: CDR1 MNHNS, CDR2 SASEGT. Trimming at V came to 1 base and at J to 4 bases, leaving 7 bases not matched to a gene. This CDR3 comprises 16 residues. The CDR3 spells CASSEGHRGLNQPQHF. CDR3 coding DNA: TGTGCCAGCAGTGAAGGGCATAGGGGGCTTAATCAGCCCCAGCATTTT.

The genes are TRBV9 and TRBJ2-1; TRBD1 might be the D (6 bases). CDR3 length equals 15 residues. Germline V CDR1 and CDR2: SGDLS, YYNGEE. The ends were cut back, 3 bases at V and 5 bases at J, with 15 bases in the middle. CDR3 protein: CASSGQQGPHNEQFF. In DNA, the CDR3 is TGTGCCAGCAGCGGGCAACAGGGTCCCCACAATGAGCAGTTCTTC.

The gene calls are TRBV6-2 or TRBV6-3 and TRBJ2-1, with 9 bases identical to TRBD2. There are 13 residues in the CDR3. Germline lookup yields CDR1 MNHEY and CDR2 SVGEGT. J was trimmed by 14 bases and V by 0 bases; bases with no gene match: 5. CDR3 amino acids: CASSYSGGGAKFF. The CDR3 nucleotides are TGTGCCAGCAGTTACTCCGGCGGGGGGGCAAAGTTCTTC.

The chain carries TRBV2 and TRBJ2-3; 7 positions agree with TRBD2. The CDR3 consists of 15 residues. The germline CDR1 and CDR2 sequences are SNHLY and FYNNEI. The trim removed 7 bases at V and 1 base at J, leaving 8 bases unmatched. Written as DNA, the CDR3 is TGTGCCAGCAAGACGGGGGGAACCCGCACAGATACGCAGTATTTT. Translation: CASKTGGTRTDTQYF. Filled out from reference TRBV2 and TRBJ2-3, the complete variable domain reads EPEVTQTPSHQVTQMGQEVILRCVPISNHLYFYWYRQILGQKVEFLVSFYNNEISEKSEIFDDQFSVERPDGSNFTLKIRSTKLEDSAMYFCASKTGGTRTDTQYFGPGTRLTVL.

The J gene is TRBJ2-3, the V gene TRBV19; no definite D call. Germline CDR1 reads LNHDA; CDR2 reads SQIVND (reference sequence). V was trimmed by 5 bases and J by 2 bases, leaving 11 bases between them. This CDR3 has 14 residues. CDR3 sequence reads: CASSLIGITDTQYF. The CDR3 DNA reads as TGTGCCAGTAGTTTGATCGGTATCACAGATACGCAGTATTTT.